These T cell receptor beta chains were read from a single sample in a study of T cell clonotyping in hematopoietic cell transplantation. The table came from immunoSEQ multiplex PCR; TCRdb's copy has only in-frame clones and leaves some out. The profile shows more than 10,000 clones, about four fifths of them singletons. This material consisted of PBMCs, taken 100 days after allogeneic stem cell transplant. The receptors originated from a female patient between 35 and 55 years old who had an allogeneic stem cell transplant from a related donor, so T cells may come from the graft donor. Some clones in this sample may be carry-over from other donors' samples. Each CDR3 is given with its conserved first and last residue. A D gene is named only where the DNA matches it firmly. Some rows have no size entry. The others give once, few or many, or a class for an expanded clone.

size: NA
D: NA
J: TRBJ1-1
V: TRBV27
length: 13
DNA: TGTGCCAGCAGTTGGACGGGGGACACTGAAGCTTTCTTT
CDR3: CASSWTGDTEAFF

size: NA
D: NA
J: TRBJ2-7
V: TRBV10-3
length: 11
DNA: TGTGCCATCAGTGAGAACTACGAGCAGTACTTC
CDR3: CAISENYEQYF

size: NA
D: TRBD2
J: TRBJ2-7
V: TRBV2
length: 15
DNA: TGTGCCAGCAGTGTTCCACTAGCGGGGTCCTACGAGCAGTACTTC
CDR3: CASSVPLAGSYEQYF

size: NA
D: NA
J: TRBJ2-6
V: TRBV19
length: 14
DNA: TGTGCCAGTAGGTCAAGTGGGGGGGCCAACGTCCTGACTTTC
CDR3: CASRSSGGANVLTF

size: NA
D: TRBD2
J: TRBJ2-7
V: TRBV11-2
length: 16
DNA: TGTGCCAGCGGTGGGGTTACGGGAGGGAAGCCCTACGAGCAGTACTTC
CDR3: CASGGVTGGKPYEQYF

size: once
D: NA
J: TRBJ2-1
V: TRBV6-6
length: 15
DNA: TGTGCCAGCAGTTTTCAATCGAGCTCCTACAATGAGCAGTTCTTC
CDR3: CASSFQSSSYNEQFF

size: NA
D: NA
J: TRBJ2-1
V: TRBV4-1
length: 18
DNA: TGCGCCAGCAGCCAAGCTCCACCAGGAGGGAGAGGCTACAATGAGCAGTTCTTC
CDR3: CASSQAPPGGRGYNEQFF

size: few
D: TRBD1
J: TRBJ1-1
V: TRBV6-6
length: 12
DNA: TGTGCCAGCAGTGGGACAGGCACTGAAGCTTTCTTT
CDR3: CASSGTGTEAFF

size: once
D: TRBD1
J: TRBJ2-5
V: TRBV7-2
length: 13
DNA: TGTGCCAGCAGCCCGGACAGGCAAGAGACCCAGTACTTC
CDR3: CASSPDRQETQYF

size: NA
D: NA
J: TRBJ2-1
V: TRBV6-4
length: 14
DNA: TGTGCCACCCAGGGGCTAGCGGAGAATGGTGAGCAGTTCTTC
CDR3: CATQGLAENGEQFF